The 3 T cell receptor beta chains below all came from one sample that was sequenced in a study of blood T cells in healthy people across ages. It was with a sample-barcoded 5' primer and a J-beta primer mix that a second PCR of about 6 to 12 cycles was run. TCRdb analysed the 5' RACE reads with MiXCR anew, one entry per CDR3 protein. Of 1.6 million or so distinct CDR3 sequences listed, around 36% are singletons. The sequenced sample was blood. The receptors stem from a woman in her twenties or thirties in good health.

The chain employs TRBV7-9 and TRBJ2-5; a weak D match, TRBD2 (6 bases). The DNA end is more similar to TRBJ2-7, so the J call may be wrong. Germline-derived CDR1 and CDR2 are SEHNR and FQNEAQ (reference sequence). The CDR3 covers 13 residues. CDR3 in DNA: TGTGCCAGCAACTCGGGACTTGACGACGAGCAGTACTTC. Encoded protein: CASNSGLDDEQYF.

The chain recombines TRBV9 with TRBJ2-5; D uncertain. The germline V and J ends were trimmed by 3 bases and 5 bases, with 11 bases remaining between them. Germline CDR1 reads SGDLS; CDR2 reads YYNGEE. This CDR3 spans 13 amino acids. CDR3 loop: CASSGVTGETQYF. The CDR3 DNA is TGTGCCAGCAGCGGGGTTACCGGGGAGACCCAGTACTTC.

This chain uses TRBV7-3 with TRBJ1-3, with D perhaps TRBD1 (5 bases). Trimming removed 2 bases at V and 2 bases at J, with 7 bases between. Germline lookup yields CDR1 SGHTA and CDR2 FQGTGA. This CDR3 spans 14 amino acids. CDR3 nucleotide sequence: TGTGCCAGCAGCTTAGGGGGGGCTGGAAACACCATATATTTT. It is translated as CASSLGGAGNTIYF. The full variable domain, in which reference TRBV7-3 and TRBJ1-3 provide the parts outside the CDR3, is GAGVSQTPSNKVTEKGKYVELRCDPISGHTALYWYRQSLGQGPEFLIYFQGTGAADDSGLPNDRFFAVRPEGSVSTLKIQRTERGDSAVYLCASSLGGAGNTIYFGEGSWLTVV.